Below, 30 T cell receptor beta chains from the same sample are listed, as sequenced in a study of vaccination and CD4 T cells after COVID-19. Their antigen targets remain unknown. Treatment specified: approximately 9-day PBMC culture with coronavirus spike peptide pools or control peptides (ViraFEST assay). Cultured CD4+ T-cell DNA underwent Oncomine TCR Beta short-read sequencing. TCRdb recomputed calls from the PCR reads with MiXCR, one row per CDR3 protein. The data contain 15,000 to 20,000 distinct CDR3 sequences, about 40% of them singletons. The material sequenced was CD4+ T cells from blood, cultured in vitro. Receptor source: a human donor who had recovered from COVID-19.

This clonotype was counted between two and nine times. The rearrangement links TRBV19 to TRBJ2-2; D unclear. Germline CDR1 and CDR2: LNHDA and SQIVND (reference sequence). This CDR3 spans 16 amino acids. V dropped 6 bases and J dropped 4 bases, with 18 bases sitting between them. The CDR3 region is CASSRQDGLGTGELFF. The CDR3 region has the DNA TGTGCCAGTAGCCGGCAGGACGGGCTGGGCACCGGGGAGCTGTTTTTT.

This chain connects TRBV4-3 to TRBJ2-1, with 7 bases aligning to TRBD1. This CDR3 is 13 amino acids long. Germline CDR1 reads LGHNA; CDR2 reads YSLEER. V shed 6 bases, J shed 8 bases, and the junction held 7 bases outside the gene matches. The CDR3 DNA reads TGCGCCAGCAGTGGACAGGAAGGTGATGAGCAGTTCTTC. As protein: CASSGQEGDEQFF.

The chain links TRBV5-4 to TRBJ2-1; maybe TRBD1 (5 bases). CDR1 is SGHNT, CDR2 YYREEE, per germline (reference sequence). The CDR3 totals 15 residues. The V end was cut by 4 bases, the J end by 4 bases, with 15 bases between. CDR3 loop: CASSGRASAYNEQFF. DNA of the CDR3: TGTGCCAGCAGCGGCAGGGCTTCGGCTTACAATGAGCAGTTCTTC. The full variable domain, rest sourced from reference TRBV5-4 and TRBJ2-1, is ETGVTQSPTHLIKTRGQQVTLRCSSQSGHNTVSWYQQALGQGPQFIFQYYREEENGRGNFPPRFSGLQFPNYSSELNVNALELDDSALYLCASSGRASAYNEQFFGPGTRLTVL.

The CDR3 DNA reads TGTGCCAGCAGCTTAACAAGATCCGCACAAGTCTATGGCTACACCTTC. It translates to CASSLTRSAQVYGYTF. This sequence joins TRBV7-2 and TRBJ1-2; D is unclear. This CDR3 has 16 residues. Germline V gene data show CDR1 as SGHTA and CDR2 as FQGNSA. V dropped 2 bases and J dropped 4 bases, with 17 bases sitting between them.

This clonotype was seen a few times. This chain connects TRBV2 to TRBJ1-2; D may be TRBD1 (6 bases). The CDR3 extends over 13 amino acids. The germline V and J ends were trimmed by 7 bases and 3 bases, with 12 bases remaining between them. Looked up from germline, CDR1 is SNHLY and CDR2 is FYNNEI. The CDR3 loop reads CASIGGGDYGYTF. For the CDR3, the DNA is TGTGCCAGCATTGGGGGGGGCGACTATGGCTACACCTTC.

This chain connects TRBV28 to TRBJ1-2, with 7 bases fitting TRBD1. The CDR3 extends over 14 amino acids. Germline lookup yields CDR1 MDHEN and CDR2 SYDVKM. J was trimmed by 4 bases and V by 6 bases; bases with no gene match: 8. CDR3 residues: CASRLDRAAYGYTF. CDR3 nucleotide sequence: TGTGCCAGCAGACTTGACAGGGCGGCCTATGGCTACACCTTC.

There are a few counts of this clonotype. The chain has TRBV20-1 and TRBJ2-4; 8 positions match TRBD2. V trimming: 3 bases; J trimming: 6 bases; junction bases outside the gene matches: 7. The CDR3 sequence is 14 residues long. Per the germline V gene, CDR1 is DFQATT and CDR2 is SNEGSKA (reference sequence). The CDR3 sequence is CSASPGLVGNIQYF. The CDR3 bases are TGCAGTGCTAGCCCGGGACTAGTCGGAAACATTCAGTACTTC.

The V call is TRBV6-2 or TRBV6-3, the J call TRBJ2-7, with 11 positions matching TRBD2. The CDR3 is 16 amino acids. Germline assignment: CDR1 MNHEY and CDR2 SVGEGT. V was pared by 4 bases and J by 0 bases, with 5 bases of the junction left unmatched. The CDR3 here is CASSSPGLAVSYEQYF. The CDR3, as DNA: TGTGCCAGCAGTTCCCCGGGACTAGCGGTCTCCTACGAGCAGTACTTC.

The chain couples TRBV7-3 to TRBJ2-5; D tentatively fits TRBD1 or TRBD2 (5 bases each). The V gene lost 1 base and the J gene lost 4 bases, with 13 bases spanning the gap. The CDR3 covers 15 residues. Germline V gene lookup returns CDR1 SGHTA and CDR2 FQGTGA. This chain's CDR3 is CASSLNGARGETQYF. CDR3 in DNA: TGTGCCAGCAGCTTAAATGGAGCGAGGGGAGAGACCCAGTACTTC. Full variable domain (outside the CDR3, taken from reference TRBV7-3 and TRBJ2-5): GAGVSQTPSNKVTEKGKYVELRCDPISGHTALYWYRQSLGQGPEFLIYFQGTGAADDSGLPNDRFFAVRPEGSVSTLKIQRTERGDSAVYLCASSLNGARGETQYFGPGTRLLVL.

This chain uses TRBV2 with TRBJ1-4; 11 nucleotides match TRBD1. The CDR3 has 15 residues. The V gene's germline CDR1 is SNHLY and CDR2 FYNNEI. Germline trimming cut 6 bases from V and 10 bases from J; bases unmatched to any gene: 10. The CDR3 here is CASRRGQGAQGKLFF. The CDR3 DNA reads as TGTGCCAGCAGACGCGGACAGGGGGCACAGGGAAAACTGTTTTTT.

The V call is TRBV6-2 or TRBV6-3, the J call TRBJ2-6; the match to TRBD1 covers 8 bases. This CDR3 region has 17 residues. Per germline, CDR1 MNHEY and CDR2 SVGEGT. J lost 2 bases, V lost 6 bases, and 9 bases had no gene match. The CDR3 nucleotides read TGTGCCAGCAGCAACAACAGGGGGAGGACTGGGGCCAACGTCCTGACTTTC. Protein sequence: CASSNNRGRTGANVLTF.

Only a few counts were recorded for this clonotype. The V call is TRBV11-1, the J call TRBJ1-5; possibly TRBD1 for D (5 bases). Trimming took 5 bases from V and 7 from J, leaving 12 bases between them. Per the germline V gene, CDR1 is SGHAT and CDR2 is FQDESV (reference sequence). The CDR3 loop spans 13 amino acids. CDR3 DNA: TGTGCCAGCAGCCAAATAAGGGGCCAGCCCCAGCATTTT. Protein sequence: CASSQIRGQPQHF.

Only one count was recorded for this clonotype. This sequence joins TRBV6-2 or TRBV6-3 and TRBJ2-3; unclear D gene. The CDR3 spans 12 residues. From germline, CDR1 is MNHEY and CDR2 SVGEGT. Trimming removed 8 bases at V and 2 bases at J, with 8 bases between. The DNA of the CDR3 is TGTGCCAGCGTAGGCGACACAGATACGCAGTATTTT. Its translation is CASVGDTDTQYF.

This clonotype was seen a handful of times. This sequence joins TRBV6-4 and TRBJ2-2, with a weak D call TRBD1 (5 bases). The CDR3 totals 15 residues. Germline V CDR1 and CDR2: MRHNA, SNTAGT. V lost 5 bases to trimming and J lost 1 base, with 11 bases between them. CDR3: CASSPDRRNTGELFF. In DNA, the CDR3 is TGTGCCAGCAGTCCTGACAGAAGGAACACCGGGGAGCTGTTTTTT.

The chain joins TRBV20-1 to TRBJ2-3, with D unclear. The CDR3 is 14 residues long. The germline gives CDR1 DFQATT, CDR2 SNEGSKA (reference sequence). The V end lost 3 bases, the J end lost 4 bases, and 14 bases lay between the germline ends. CDR3 sequence (DNA): TGCAGTGCTAGGGGCCTCGGCAGCGCAGATACGCAGTATTTT. This gives the protein CSARGLGSADTQYF.

A single count supports this clonotype. The gene calls are TRBV4-1 and TRBJ2-7; D call uncertain. The CDR3 is 14 residues long. Trimming shortened V by 1 base and J by 2 bases, and 9 bases separated the two germline ends. Germline lookup yields CDR1 MGHRA and CDR2 YSYEKL. The CDR3, as DNA: TGCGCCAGCAGCCAAGTGGGGAACCCCTACGAGCAGTACTTC. It yields the protein CASSQVGNPYEQYF.

This clonotype turned up a few times. J is TRBJ2-3 and V is TRBV10-3, with 8 bases lining up with TRBD1. Germline V gene data show CDR1 as ENHRY and CDR2 as SYGVKD. The trim removed 7 bases at V and 1 base at J, leaving 1 base unmatched. CDR3 length: 13 residues. The DNA of the CDR3 is TGTGCCATCAAGGGACAGGGCACAGATACGCAGTATTTT. It translates to CAIKGQGTDTQYF.

The chain couples TRBV10-3 to TRBJ2-7, with TRBD2 matching over 13 bases. Trimming at V came to 6 bases and at J to 0 bases, leaving 2 bases not matched to a gene. The germline V gene has CDR1 ENHRY and CDR2 SYGVKD. The CDR3 runs to 15 residues. The DNA of the CDR3 is TGTGCCATCAGGGGGACTAGCGGGAACTCCTACGAGCAGTACTTC. Translation gives CAIRGTSGNSYEQYF.

This clonotype was picked up a small number of times. The rearrangement uses TRBV2 and TRBJ1-5; D is possibly TRBD1 (5 bases). The CDR3 has 15 amino acids. V lost 4 bases, J lost 7 bases, and 17 bases lay in between. Germline-derived CDR1 and CDR2 are SNHLY and FYNNEI. The CDR3 loop reads CASSGAIGGDQPQHF. CDR3 DNA sequence: TGTGCCAGCAGTGGCGCTATCGGGGGGGACCAGCCCCAGCATTTT.

The chain recombines TRBV4-2 with TRBJ2-2; TRBD2 matches 8 bases. The CDR3 loop spans 16 amino acids. Unmatched junction bases numbered 11, after V lost 4 bases and J lost 7 bases. In germline, CDR1 is LGHNA, CDR2 YNFKEQ. The CDR3 reads CASSPQLGLVGGELFF. DNA for the CDR3: TGTGCCAGCAGCCCTCAACTGGGACTAGTAGGCGGGGAGCTGTTTTTT.

This clonotype occurred a few times. The rearrangement uses TRBV5-1 and TRBJ2-7; no definite D call. The length of the CDR3 is 15 residues. Germline assignment: CDR1 SGHRS and CDR2 YFSETQ. The ends were cut back, 3 bases at V and 9 bases at J, with 22 bases in the middle. The CDR3 DNA is TGCGCCAGCAGCTCTGGAACCGATCGCTCCTATGCGCAGTACTTC. The encoded protein is CASSSGTDRSYAQYF.

This clonotype was seen only a few times. V and J are TRBV4-1 and TRBJ2-7, with D hard to call. The CDR3 is 15 residues long. The germline V gene encodes CDR1 MGHRA and CDR2 YSYEKL. The V end lost 0 bases, the J end lost 6 bases, and 15 bases lay between the germline ends. Here the CDR3 DNA reads TGCGCCAGCAGCCAAGAAGGCTTTTCGGCGCCCGAGCAGTACTTC. It codes for CASSQEGFSAPEQYF.

As DNA, the CDR3 is TGTGCCATCAGTGACCCGACTGCTTCGGGAAACATTCAGTACTTC. This codes for CAISDPTASGNIQYF. The chain combines TRBV10-3 with TRBJ2-4; D is ambiguous. Trimming took 3 bases from V and 6 from J, leaving 15 bases between them. This CDR3 is 15 amino acids long. Per the germline V gene, CDR1 is ENHRY and CDR2 is SYGVKD.

The chain carries TRBV7-2 and TRBJ2-5; D unclear. Trimming left V 2 bases short and J 2 bases short, with 3 bases between. From germline, CDR1 is SGHTA and CDR2 FQGNSA. The CDR3 spans 12 residues. The CDR3: CASSLTQETQYF. The CDR3 bases are TGTGCCAGCAGCTTAACTCAAGAGACCCAGTACTTC.

This clonotype turned up a few times. The chain links TRBV20-1 to TRBJ2-3, with D tentatively TRBD1 (5 bases). Germline lookup yields CDR1 DFQATT and CDR2 SNEGSKA (reference sequence). V was clipped by 5 bases and J by 4 bases, with 13 bases between them. The CDR3 runs 13 residues. The DNA of the CDR3 is TGCAGTGCTCCCAACGAAGGGGCAGATACGCAGTATTTT. Its protein product is CSAPNEGADTQYF.

The rearrangement links TRBV12-3 or TRBV12-4 to TRBJ2-3; TRBD2 matches 11 bases. The CDR3 is made up of 14 amino acids. V gave up 5 bases and J gave up 4 bases; unmatched junction bases: 2. CDR3 region: CASSRTSGSDTQYF. Here the CDR3 DNA reads TGTGCCAGCAGTCGGACTAGCGGGTCAGATACGCAGTATTTT.

This clonotype was counted a few times. This rearrangement joins TRBV7-2 to TRBJ2-7, with no clear D. Trimming pared 4 bases from V and 6 bases from J, leaving 7 bases between. This CDR3 spans 11 amino acids. Germline CDR1 SGHTA, CDR2 FQGNSA. CDR3 sequence (DNA): TGTGCCAGCAGCTCCTGGGGCGAGCAGTACTTC. Its protein product is CASSSWGEQYF.

The CDR3 loop reads CASSIGNQETQYF. CDR3 bases: TGTGCCAGTAGTATTGGAAACCAAGAGACCCAGTACTTC. The rearrangement uses TRBV19 and TRBJ2-5, with D hard to call. The germline V and J ends were trimmed by 3 bases and 0 bases, with 5 bases remaining between them. The CDR3 is made up of 13 amino acids. Germline CDR1 is LNHDA and CDR2 is SQIVND (reference sequence).

The chain is built from TRBV10-3 and TRBJ2-7; 13 bases are a match to TRBD2. The germline V gene has CDR1 ENHRY and CDR2 SYGVKD. The CDR3 runs to 16 residues. V dropped 6 bases and J dropped 2; count of bases not matched to a gene: 7. CDR3 loop: CAISPSGTSGTYEQYF. The DNA of the CDR3 is TGTGCCATCAGCCCATCCGGGACTAGCGGGACCTACGAGCAGTACTTC.

The rearrangement uses TRBV11-2 and TRBJ2-3; D is possibly TRBD2 (6 bases). CDR3 length: 14 amino acids. Per the germline V gene, CDR1 is SGHAT and CDR2 is FQNNGV. V was trimmed by 1 base and J by 4 bases, leaving 9 bases between them. CDR3 residues: CASSLAGDSDTQYF. For the CDR3, the DNA is TGTGCCAGCAGCTTAGCGGGAGATTCAGATACGCAGTATTTT.